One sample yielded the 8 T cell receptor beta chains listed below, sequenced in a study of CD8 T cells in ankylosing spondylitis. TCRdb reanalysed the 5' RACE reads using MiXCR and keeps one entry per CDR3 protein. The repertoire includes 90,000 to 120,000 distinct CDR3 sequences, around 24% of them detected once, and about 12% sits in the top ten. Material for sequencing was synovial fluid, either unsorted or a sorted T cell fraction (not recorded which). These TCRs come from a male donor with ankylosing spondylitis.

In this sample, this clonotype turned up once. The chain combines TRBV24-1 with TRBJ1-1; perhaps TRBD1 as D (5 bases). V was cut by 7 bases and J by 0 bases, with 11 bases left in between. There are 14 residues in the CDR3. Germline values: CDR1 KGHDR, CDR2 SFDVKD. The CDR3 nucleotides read TGTGCCACCAGGGGGGGGGGGATGAACACTGAAGCTTTCTTT. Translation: CATRGGGMNTEAFF.

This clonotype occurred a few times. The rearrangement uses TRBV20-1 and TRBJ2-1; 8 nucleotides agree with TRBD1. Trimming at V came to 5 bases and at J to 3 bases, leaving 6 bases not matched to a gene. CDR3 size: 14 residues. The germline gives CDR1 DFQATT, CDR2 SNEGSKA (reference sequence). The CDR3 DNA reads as TGCAGTGCTGACCGGGACAGGTACTACAATGAGCAGTTCTTC. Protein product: CSADRDRYYNEQFF.

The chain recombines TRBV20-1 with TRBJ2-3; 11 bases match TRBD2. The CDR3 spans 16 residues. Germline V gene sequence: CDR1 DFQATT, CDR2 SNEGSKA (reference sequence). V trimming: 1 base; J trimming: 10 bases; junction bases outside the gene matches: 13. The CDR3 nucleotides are TGCAGTGCTAGAGCGGGACTAGCGGAGTGGGATCGGGCGCAGTATTTT. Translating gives CSARAGLAEWDRAQYF.

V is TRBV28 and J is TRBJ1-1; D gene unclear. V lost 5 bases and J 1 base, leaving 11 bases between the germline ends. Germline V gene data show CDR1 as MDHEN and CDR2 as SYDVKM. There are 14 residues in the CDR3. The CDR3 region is CASSLETANTEAFF. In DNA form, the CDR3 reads TGTGCCAGCAGTCTCGAAACAGCGAACACTGAAGCTTTCTTT.

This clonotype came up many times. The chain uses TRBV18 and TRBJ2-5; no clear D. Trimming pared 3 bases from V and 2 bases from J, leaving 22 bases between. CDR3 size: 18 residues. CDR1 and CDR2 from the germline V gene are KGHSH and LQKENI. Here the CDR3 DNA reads TGTGCCAGCTCACCGGGCCAGCAACTCATTGGCATACAAGAGACCCAGTACTTC. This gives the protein CASSPGQQLIGIQETQYF.

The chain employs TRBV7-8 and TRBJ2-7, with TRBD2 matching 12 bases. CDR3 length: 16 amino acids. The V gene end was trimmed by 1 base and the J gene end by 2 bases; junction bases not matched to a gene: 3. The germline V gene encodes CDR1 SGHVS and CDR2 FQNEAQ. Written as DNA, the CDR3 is TGTGCCAGCAGCTTAGGGACTAGCGGGAAACCCTACGAGCAGTACTTC. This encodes CASSLGTSGKPYEQYF. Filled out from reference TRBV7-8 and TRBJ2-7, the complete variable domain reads GAGVSQSPRYKVAKRGQDVALRCDPISGHVSLFWYQQALGQGPEFLTYFQNEAQLDKSGLPSDRFFAERPEGSVSTLKIQRTQQEDSAVYLCASSLGTSGKPYEQYFGPGTRLTVT.

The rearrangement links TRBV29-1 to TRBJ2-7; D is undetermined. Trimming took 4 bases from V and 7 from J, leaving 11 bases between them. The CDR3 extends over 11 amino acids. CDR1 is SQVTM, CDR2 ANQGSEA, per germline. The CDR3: CSVVLVGEQYF. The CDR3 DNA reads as TGCAGCGTTGTCCTAGTAGGGGAGCAGTACTTC.

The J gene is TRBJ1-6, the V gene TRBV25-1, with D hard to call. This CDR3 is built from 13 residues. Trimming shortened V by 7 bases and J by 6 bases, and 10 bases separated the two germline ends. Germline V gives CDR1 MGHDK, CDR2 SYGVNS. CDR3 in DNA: TGTGCCAGCACCTCGACTGGTAATTCACCCCTCCACTTT. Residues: CASTSTGNSPLHF.